This T cell receptor beta chain comes out of a study of T cells in women clearing cervical HPV infection. Study-wide background: Cases were women with histologically confirmed HPV16-related CIN3 or worse, including 2 invasive cancers. Case blood was drawn when the lesion was first found; control blood after infection became undetectable. HLA type could not be excluded as a confounder.

To note about this clone: A junction boundary mismatches the germline segment, possibly from a read error. From the germline J gene comes the end of the CDR3, since the read stops 3 residues before it.

There are 15 residues in the CDR3. The germline V gene encodes CDR1 LGHNA and CDR2 YNFKEQ. Here immunoSEQ multiplex PCR was the method, and the copy in TCRdb shows in-frame clones only, minus some. This sample's table has around 20,000 clones. This receptor was identified in a woman aged 18 to 75 with a cervical HPV16 infection that either progressed to CIN3+ or cleared (not recorded which). Sequencing was done on a sample of blood buffy coat. This chain links TRBV4-2 with TRBJ2-1, with D perhaps TRBD2 (6 bases). The DNA read from the CDR3 is TGCGCCAGCAGCCAAGTCGGGGGTGGGTACAATGAG. Amino acid sequence: CASSQVGGGYNE. The entire CDR3 sequence reads CASSQVGGGYNEQFF.